Listed below are T cell receptor beta chains from one sample, sequenced in a study of T cells in Graves' hyperthyroidism and ophthalmopathy. TCRdb used MiXCR to reprocess the multiplex PCR reads, holding one entry per CDR3 protein. The table has 300,000 to 400,000 distinct CDR3 sequences, 13% to 15% seen once; the top ten hold about 18%. The sequencing sample was made of blood. Receptor source: a woman in her thirties with Graves' ophthalmopathy. CDR3s include the opening cysteine and the closing phenylalanine or tryptophan. Each record gives: D gene, V gene, J gene, clone size, CDR3 protein, CDR3 DNA. A D gene is named only where the DNA matches it firmly. Expanded clones get a size class; other rows say once, few or many, or leave the size out.

TRBD2	TRBV7-2	TRBJ2-2	many	CASSLVLAGGANTGELFF	TGTGCCAGCAGCTTAGTTCTAGCGGGGGGCGCGAACACCGGGGAGCTGTTTTTT
TRBD2	TRBV28	TRBJ2-2	few	CASSLPRGGLTGELFF	TGTGCCAGCAGTTTACCGCGCGGGGGTCTTACCGGGGAGCTGTTTTTT
.	TRBV15	TRBJ2-7	.	CATSAPRVSYEQYF	TGTGCCACCAGCGCGCCCAGGGTCTCCTACGAGCAGTACTTC
TRBD1	TRBV27	TRBJ1-1	many	CASSWRTGSEAFF	TGTGCCAGCAGTTGGCGGACAGGTTCTGAAGCTTTCTTT
.	TRBV12-5	TRBJ2-1	many	CASGDPTGPYNEQFF	TGTGCTAGTGGTGACCCGACGGGACCTTACAATGAGCAGTTCTTC
TRBD1	TRBV19	TRBJ1-1	.	CASTPGQAAVTEAFF	TGTGCCAGTACCCCCGGACAGGCGGCTGTAACTGAAGCTTTCTTT
.	TRBV19	TRBJ2-1	few	CASSIRPGSNEQFF	TGTGCCAGTAGTATCCGACCGGGGTCCAATGAGCAGTTCTTC
TRBD1	TRBV6-1	TRBJ2-2	many	CASIPDRDTGELFF	TGTGCCAGCATCCCCGACAGGGACACCGGGGAGCTGTTTTTT
.	TRBV28	TRBJ1-2	many	CASSVSPNNYGYTF	TGTGCCAGCAGCGTTTCCCCAAATAACTATGGCTACACCTTC
.	TRBV18	TRBJ1-2	many	CASSQQNNYGYTF	TGTGCCAGCTCACAACAAAATAACTATGGCTACACCTTC
TRBD2	TRBV12-3/TRBV12-4	TRBJ2-2	few	CASSFLAGGTGELFF	TGTGCCAGCAGTTTTCTAGCGGGGGGAACCGGGGAGCTGTTTTTT
.	TRBV29-1	TRBJ2-2	few	CSVVGGRNTGELFF	TGCAGCGTTGTAGGGGGGAGGAACACCGGGGAGCTGTTTTTT
TRBD2	TRBV5-1	TRBJ2-4	many	CASSTRRTSGGAGDIQYF	TGCGCCAGCAGCACAAGAAGGACTAGCGGGGGGGCTGGGGACATTCAGTACTTC
TRBD2	TRBV7-9	TRBJ2-1	many	CASSLKRGVYNEQFF	TGTGCCAGCAGCTTAAAGCGGGGGGTCTACAATGAGCAGTTCTTC
.	TRBV19	TRBJ2-3	many	CASSPRQTLTTDTQYF	TGTGCCAGTAGTCCCCGACAGACACTAACTACAGATACGCAGTATTTT
.	TRBV9	TRBJ2-7	many	CASSVINRGGNEQYF	TGTGCCAGCAGCGTAATTAACAGGGGAGGTAACGAGCAGTACTTC
TRBD1	TRBV10-3	TRBJ1-3	few	CAISDRGTGNSGNTIYF	TGTGCCATCAGTGACCGGGGGACAGGGAACTCTGGAAACACCATATATTTT
.	TRBV7-2	TRBJ2-5	.	CASSLQVMGGTQYF	TGTGCCAGCAGCTTACAGGTGATGGGAGGGACCCAGTACTTC
.	TRBV2	TRBJ1-2	many	CASSPVAKPSSNYGYTF	TGTGCCAGCAGTCCGGTAGCCAAGCCCTCCTCTAACTATGGCTACACCTTC
.	TRBV7-3	TRBJ1-1	few	CASSSGHQNTEAFF	TGTGCCAGCAGCTCAGGACACCAGAACACTGAAGCTTTCTTT
TRBD1	TRBV12-3/TRBV12-4	TRBJ2-5	many	CASGDPTGGETQYF	TGTGCCAGCGGGGACCCGACAGGGGGTGAGACCCAGTACTTC
.	TRBV3-1	TRBJ1-6	many	CASSQGRLASLHF	TGTGCCAGCAGCCAAGGACGCCTGGCCTCCCTCCACTTT
.	TRBV12-3/TRBV12-4	TRBJ1-4	many	CASRPTTNEKLFF	TGTGCCAGCAGACCCACAACTAATGAAAAACTGTTTTTT
TRBD1	TRBV11-2	TRBJ2-7	many	CASSPQDRVFREQYF	TGTGCCAGCAGCCCCCAGGACAGGGTCTTTCGCGAGCAGTACTTC
.	TRBV6-1	TRBJ2-7	few	CASSQGHEQYF	TGTGCCAGCAGTCAGGGTCACGAGCAGTACTTC
.	TRBV7-2	TRBJ1-5	many	CASSLWSMGHQPQHF	TGTGCCAGCAGCTTATGGTCCATGGGGCATCAGCCCCAGCATTTT
.	TRBV9	TRBJ2-7	many	CASSPRLESDEQYF	TGTGCCAGCAGCCCCCGACTAGAGTCCGACGAGCAGTACTTC
TRBD1	TRBV20-1	TRBJ2-1	.	CSAYRGRSNEQFF	TGCAGTGCTTACAGGGGAAGGAGCAATGAGCAGTTCTTC
TRBD2	TRBV2	TRBJ2-3	few	CASSLAGGTGTQYF	TGTGCCAGCAGTTTAGCGGGGGGCACAGGTACGCAGTATTTT
.	TRBV5-1	TRBJ2-6	.	CASSSIAAGLANVLTF	TGCGCCAGCAGCTCGATAGCGGCTGGCCTGGCCAACGTCCTGACTTTC
TRBD1	TRBV2	TRBJ1-1	many	CANNRGRMNSEAFF	TGTGCCAATAACAGGGGGCGGATGAACTCTGAAGCTTTCTTT
.	TRBV19	TRBJ1-6	.	CASRQGGSPLHF	TGTGCCAGCCGGCAGGGAGGCTCACCCCTCCACTTT
TRBD1	TRBV7-3	TRBJ2-7	many	CASSKGTGGTYEQYF	TGTGCCAGCAGTAAAGGGACAGGGGGTACCTACGAGCAGTACTTC
TRBD2	TRBV6-1	TRBJ2-3	many	CASSEQLAGGGADTQYF	TGTGCCAGCAGTGAACAACTAGCGGGGGGAGGGGCAGATACGCAGTATTTT
TRBD2	TRBV20-1	TRBJ2-5	many	CSATGTSGRGTQYF	TGCAGTGCTACCGGGACTAGCGGTAGGGGGACCCAGTACTTC
.	TRBV5-5	TRBJ1-1	many	CASSRWGGMNTEAFF	TGTGCCAGCAGCCGATGGGGGGGTATGAACACTGAAGCTTTCTTT
.	TRBV28	TRBJ1-6	many	CATGGSPLHF	TGTGCCACGGGGGGTTCACCCCTCCACTTT
.	TRBV6-1	TRBJ1-1	.	CASKGGGGTEAFF	TGTGCCAGCAAGGGGGGGGGCGGCACTGAAGCTTTCTTT
.	TRBV7-9	TRBJ1-1	.	CASSLGSGGGNTEASF	TGTGCCAGCAGCTTAGGATCCGGGGGCGGGAACACTGAAGCTTCCTTT
.	TRBV9	TRBJ2-7	many	CASSVGGSYEQYF	TGTGCCAGCAGCGTAGGGGGCTCCTACGAGCAGTACTTC
.	TRBV20-1	TRBJ1-4	.	CSTRSVATNEKLFF	TGCAGTACCCGGAGTGTTGCAACTAATGAAAAACTGTTTTTT
TRBD1	TRBV6-1	TRBJ2-5	few	CASGEPVTGPQETQYF	TGTGCCAGCGGTGAACCAGTGACAGGGCCCCAAGAGACCCAGTACTTC
.	TRBV29-1	TRBJ1-6	many	CSVGNANSPLHF	TGCAGCGTTGGAAACGCTAATTCACCCCTCCACTTT
TRBD1	TRBV28	TRBJ1-1	.	CASSPDRVTEAFF	TGTGCCAGCAGCCCAGACAGGGTCACTGAAGCTTTCTTT
.	TRBV14	TRBJ1-1	few	CASSQGHLNTEAFF	TGTGCCAGCAGCCAGGGACATCTGAACACTGAAGCTTTCTTT
.	TRBV7-6	TRBJ1-2	.	CARSPGPVGGYGYTF	TGTGCCAGGAGCCCGGGACCCGTTGGGGGGTATGGCTACACCTTC
.	TRBV10-3	TRBJ2-4	.	CAISVGQAAKNIQYF	TGTGCCATCAGTGTCGGCCAGGCAGCCAAAAACATTCAGTACTTC
.	TRBV30	TRBJ1-5	many	CAWSERAGQPQHF	TGTGCCTGGAGTGAGAGGGCAGGTCAGCCCCAGCATTTT
TRBD1	TRBV20-1	TRBJ2-5	.	CSFSHGGDRGETQYF	TGCAGCTTCTCCCACGGGGGAGACAGGGGGGAGACCCAGTACTTC
.	TRBV3-1	TRBJ1-1	many	CASSHLQGAEAFF	TGTGCCAGCAGCCACTTACAGGGAGCTGAAGCTTTCTTT
TRBD1	TRBV30	TRBJ1-2	many	CAWSLPPGGVGYTF	TGTGCCTGGAGTCTACCGCCAGGGGGCGTGGGCTACACCTTC
TRBD1	TRBV6-1	TRBJ2-3	many	CASSEGGAYYADTQYF	TGTGCCAGCAGCGAAGGGGGCGCTTATTATGCAGATACGCAGTATTTT